The 8 T cell receptor beta chains below come from one sample, sequenced in a study of shared clonotypes between healthy human individuals. Assay used: immunoSEQ multiplex PCR; TCRdb lists only in-frame clones, some missing. Of about 2 million clones listed, approximately 95% are singletons. Naive CD8 cells comprised CD45RO-negative, CCR7-positively selected cells, excluding terminally differentiated effector memory CD45RA+ cells. The sample taken for sequencing was naive CD8+ T cells sorted from blood. The receptors shown here come from a man between 18 and 29 years old in good health.

This chain joins TRBV7-8 and TRBJ2-7; D is unclear. V lost 4 bases, J lost 4 bases, and 11 bases lay in between. The CDR3 length is 13 residues. Germline CDR1 and CDR2: SGHVS and FQNEAQ. The CDR3 region has the DNA TGTGCCAGCAGCTCGGACGGCATTTACGAGCAGTACTTC. It codes for CASSSDGIYEQYF.

The chain combines TRBV10-1 with TRBJ2-2; 11 bases are a match to TRBD1. Germline assignment: CDR1 WNHNN and CDR2 SYGVQD (reference sequence). With V trimmed by 3 bases and J by 4 bases, 7 bases remained unmatched. CDR3 length equals 17 residues. CDR3 amino acids: CASSDSPGQGVTGELFF. The CDR3, as DNA: TGCGCCAGCAGTGATTCACCGGGACAGGGGGTCACCGGGGAGCTGTTTTTT.

The chain joins TRBV7-9 to TRBJ1-1; weak D call: TRBD1 (5 bases). This CDR3 has 15 residues. Trimming pared 0 bases from V and 1 base from J, leaving 9 bases between. Per germline, CDR1 SEHNR and CDR2 FQNEAQ (reference sequence). CDR3 protein: CASSLALGGNTEAFF. DNA of the CDR3: TGTGCCAGCAGCTTAGCGCTTGGGGGGAACACTGAAGCTTTCTTT.

V and J are TRBV7-9 and TRBJ2-3; D may be TRBD2 (6 bases). Trimming took 0 bases from V and 1 from J, leaving 8 bases between them. The CDR3 contains 15 residues. Germline V gives CDR1 SEHNR, CDR2 FQNEAQ (reference sequence). CDR3 loop: CASSLARGGTDTQYF. The CDR3 DNA is TGTGCCAGCAGCTTAGCCCGCGGGGGCACAGATACGCAGTATTTT.

The chain links TRBV6-5 to TRBJ1-4, with 10 positions matching TRBD1. With V trimmed by 4 bases and J by 8 bases, 7 bases remained unmatched. The V gene's germline CDR1 is MNHEY and CDR2 SVGAGI. The CDR3 contains 15 residues. The CDR3 loop is CASSSMGQGLEKLFF. The CDR3 DNA reads TGTGCCAGCAGTTCGATGGGACAGGGGCTGGAAAAACTGTTTTTT.

The V call is TRBV6-6, the J call TRBJ2-2, with a possible D match to TRBD1 (5 bases). The germline V gene has CDR1 MNHNY and CDR2 SVGAGI (reference sequence). The CDR3 runs to 13 residues. V lost 9 bases and J lost 6, with 14 bases in between. CDR3 in amino acids: CARNDRAPGELFF. The CDR3 nucleotides are TGTGCCAGAAACGACAGAGCCCCCGGGGAGCTGTTTTTT.

CDR3 region: CASSLDQRGVYEQYF. CDR3 nucleotides: TGCGCCAGCAGCTTGGATCAGCGGGGGGTCTACGAGCAGTACTTC. The chain has TRBV5-1 and TRBJ2-7; 9 bases fit TRBD2. Germline CDR1 is SGHRS and CDR2 is YFSETQ. The trim removed 0 bases at V and 3 bases at J, leaving 4 bases unmatched. This CDR3 is built from 15 residues. The full variable domain, completed using reference TRBV5-1 and TRBJ2-7, is KAGVTQTPRYLIKTRGQQVTLSCSPISGHRSVSWYQQTPGQGLQFLFEYFSETQRNKGNFPGRFSGRQFSNSRSEMNVSTLELGDSALYLCASSLDQRGVYEQYFGPGTRLTVT.

The chain recombines TRBV2 with TRBJ1-4; 7 nucleotides line up with TRBD1. The CDR3 runs 16 residues. V lost 6 bases and J lost 1; bases outside the gene matches: 8. Germline CDR1 SNHLY, CDR2 FYNNEI. The CDR3 spells CASSLGQEGTNEKLFF. The CDR3 DNA reads as TGTGCCAGCAGCCTAGGACAGGAGGGAACTAATGAAAAACTGTTTTTT.